This section outlines one T cell receptor (beta chain) sequence together with its context. Its specific antigen is unknown. One base away there is no much larger clone; base qualities are not given. In total, 630 or so healthy bone marrow donors made up the cohort. At the time of sampling, all cohort members were nominally healthy, though unrecorded immune exposures were likely present. The donor tested CMV seronegative, placing the donor among the roughly 350 seronegative members of the cohort. Each donor provided a peripheral blood sample, and peripheral blood mononuclear cells were used for TCR beta sequencing. Genomic DNA was extracted from the blood cell samples with the Qiagen DNeasy Blood Extraction Kit. This sample is part of a study of cytomegalovirus exposure and HLA in healthy donors (dated by TCRdb to 2016 to 2017). With respect to the entire study: According to an earlier analysis of 587 of the donors, about 179 million T cells yielded 100 million or so unique TCR beta sequences and 276 Gb of sequence data. The study combined high-throughput TCR immunosequencing, statistical association of individual TCRs with disease status, and machine learning to predict cytomegalovirus infection status. Alongside the repertoire data, information on donor age, sex, ethnicity and CMV serostatus was compiled. On average, roughly 200,000 unique TCR beta nucleotide sequences were sequenced per donor among fewer than 500 genotyped donors of the cohort, with approximately 18% of those sequences being non-productive. The genetic ancestry cluster associated with self-reported Caucasian donors included around 76% of the roughly 360 genotyped donors. About 310 gigabases of sequencing data and tens of millions of unique TCR sequences were included in an early release covering roughly 700 HLA-typed donors. A later genetic analysis used genome-wide SNP genotypes for about 60% of the roughly 670 donors, treating that subset as a discovery cohort. Typing coverage varied by locus: roughly 620-640 donors for A, B, C, DRB1 and DQB1; some 520 for DQA1; approximately 570 for DPA1; approximately 490 for DPB1. Class I and class II HLA loci were covered by the typing at four-digit resolution. Rather than drawing on any new phenotypic data, the later analysis identified candidate immune exposures from TCR beta sequences and the way those sequences occurred across donors. The study aimed to test whether signatures of past pathogen exposure could be identified by cataloging public T cell receptors. In addition to the first cohort of 666 subjects, a separate validation cohort of 120 different subjects was used. An earlier analysis of several hundred of the donors applied high-throughput TCR beta sequencing to assess whether each TCR beta V gene segment acted as functional or pseudogenic. Every repertoire in the discovery cohort had been generated on one and the same sequencing platform. Four to six DR-DQ haplotypes were handled as single units for association and clustering, since linkage in the cohort was strong. The T cell repertoires of 666 subjects were profiled by immunosequencing and related to cytomegalovirus serostatus. In a later analysis, previously published TCR beta repertoires from 666 donors were re-analyzed and high-resolution HLA genotyping was added so that TCR occurrence patterns could be studied. Summary of the overall study and its limitations: Only TCR beta chains were sequenced in this cohort, and the absence of alpha or paired-chain data limited detectable features. In vitro tests confirmed that a few of the cytomegalovirus-associated TCR beta chains recognize cytomegalovirus antigens. A later genetic analysis reported fewer N-insertions in productive TCRs among donors in an Asian-associated ancestry cluster than the 666-donor mean. Because some donors lacked HLA typing at each locus, the association tests relied only on the typed subset. Because counts were too low, seventeen rarely observed V segments, including chromosome 9 orphons, were excluded from the earlier analysis of 587 of the donors. In an earlier analysis of more than 500 of the donors, most TCR beta V segments appeared in productive rearrangements about 90% or about 30% of the time, broadly matching IMGT annotations. According to a later analysis, most CMV-associated TCR beta chains appeared to be HLA-restricted, and the HLA associations seemed to be driven largely by CMV exposure. The authors suggested that the approach could potentially be extended to other disease states and immunological phenotypes. Most TCR sequences were seen in very few donors, while some public TCRs were found in many individuals. A later analysis found that TCR association rates varied across HLA loci, with DRB1 alleles showing the most associated TCRs and HLA-C alleles the fewest. An association between a missense DCLRE1C variant and V-gene and J-gene trimming of TCR beta chains was found in a later genetic analysis and replicated in an independent cohort. Immune exposure information for the cohort was limited to CMV serostatus. A further reported finding was that TCR beta sequences accurately predicted the HLA-A and HLA-B alleles for most subjects in the first cohort. In a later analysis, HLA-associated TCR beta chains were found to be more clonally expanded and to have lower generation probabilities than equally common non-associated chains. Correlated functional status among segregating V segments might reflect linkage disequilibrium, but an unknown experimental factor could not be ruled out. When HLA alleles, especially DR and DQ, strongly co-occurred, TCR associations were difficult to assign to individual alleles. The presence/absence analyses assumed that sequencing depth was roughly uniform across donors, and that assumption may not be true. A total of 150 or so TCR beta chains were listed by the study as associated with cytomegalovirus. The classifier was reported to diagnose cytomegalovirus status with high specificity and sensitivity in both the original and validation cohorts. The 87-base-pair reads could not distinguish some IMGT-functional V segments, including TRBV6-2 and TRBV6-3, so those segments were excluded. A cluster of highly shared sequence variants was judged likely to represent a technical artifact of the sequencing pipeline. Specific HLA alleles were associated with over 15,000 TCR beta sequences at a false discovery rate of 0.05 in a later analysis. In a later analysis, several top co-occurrence clusters were reported to appear linked to parvovirus B19, influenza, CMV and Epstein-Barr virus.

Receptor libraries were prepared by the immunoSEQ multiplex PCR assay. For the multiplex PCR, a mixture combining 60 forward primers for TCR Vbeta segments and 13 reverse primers for TCR Jbeta segments was used. The CDR3 region of rearranged TCR beta genes was amplified from genomic DNA with a multiplex PCR assay. The amplified TCR beta libraries were sequenced on the Illumina HiSeq System as 87-base-pair reads. The study's processing was this. A later analysis tallied 75 million to 95 million unique TCR beta chains across the 666 repertoires, and about 12 million of those chains were shared by two or more donors. Raw reads were error-corrected and collapsed into unique sequences with a nearest-neighbor algorithm that merged closely related sequences to remove PCR and sequencing errors. To assign V, D and J gene segments, CDR3 sequences were aligned to IMGT reference sequences. For a sequence to be retained, a match of at least six nucleotides was required to both a V gene segment and a J gene segment. Rearrangements were classified as productive when the CDR3 lacked stop codons and remained in frame with V and J, and all other rearrangements were classified as non-productive. CDR3 was defined according to IMGT convention as the region running from the second conserved V-encoded cysteine to the conserved J-encoded phenylalanine. In an earlier analysis of more than 550 of the donors, sequences lacking an unambiguous match to a single V gene segment were excluded. An earlier analysis of roughly 590 of the donors called V segments functional above 56.7% productive rearrangements and segregating when the between-donor standard deviation exceeded 5%. To diagnose cytomegalovirus status from the catalog of TCR beta chain sequences, a statistical classification framework was built. In a later analysis, V and J genes were assigned by comparing TCR nucleotide sequences against IMGT/GENE-DB human TR gene sequences. In a later analysis, CDR3 sequences and most-parsimonious VDJ recombination scenarios were assigned using the TCRdist pipeline. In a later analysis, every TCR beta chain was defined by the combination of its CDR3 amino acid sequence and its V-gene family, and reads without a unique V-gene family were dropped. As a way to deal with suspected cross-contamination and a sequencing artifact, a later analysis dropped hundreds of nucleotide sequences that were highly shared and had low generation probability. For each public chain, a later analysis derived a clonal expansion index from normalized ranks of inferred template counts within each repertoire. In a later analysis, generation probabilities were computed with a VDJ recombination model fitted to out-of-frame rearrangements, and the resulting probabilities were checked against IGoR. Hypergeometric tests were used in a later analysis to score TCR-TCR, TCR-HLA and TCR-CMV co-occurrence, with a repertoire-size bias correction applied to the TCR pairs. False discovery rates were estimated in a later analysis by permuting HLA or CMV assignments 20 times. A later analysis grouped co-occurring TCRs with DBSCAN, adding TCRdist sequence similarity when clustering within HLA-allele-positive subsets. Repertoires with fewer than 30,000 or more than 120,000 public chains were left out of co-occurrence clustering, as were about 5 repertoires with anomalous nucleotide sharing. The table comes from immuneACCESS by way of TCRdb, which keeps in-frame sequences with V and J called. Part of the clones is missing from these tables; in studies checked, under half for an unresolved V gene and the rest for unknown reasons. The DNA was the basis for D and trimming; V, J and clone size are from that table. This sample lists 110,000 or so clones; over 70% were detected once. Together, the top ten hold about 6% of the sample.

From cysteine to phenylalanine, the CDR3 is 13 amino acids long. The CDR3 DNA has 39 bases and is translated from base 1. Per the germline V gene, SNHLY is the CDR1 and FYNNEI is the CDR2. Cut back by 3 bases and 7 bases, the V and J ends lie 10 bases apart. This receptor was obtained from a male donor in good health and CMV-seronegative. Sequenced input: PBMCs. The chain was built from TRBV2 and TRBJ2-1; tentative D gene TRBD2, with 6 bases matching. The CDR3 is CASSDEAGNEQFF. The DNA sequence follows: TGTGCCAGCAGTGATGAGGCGGGAAATGAGCAGTTCTTC.